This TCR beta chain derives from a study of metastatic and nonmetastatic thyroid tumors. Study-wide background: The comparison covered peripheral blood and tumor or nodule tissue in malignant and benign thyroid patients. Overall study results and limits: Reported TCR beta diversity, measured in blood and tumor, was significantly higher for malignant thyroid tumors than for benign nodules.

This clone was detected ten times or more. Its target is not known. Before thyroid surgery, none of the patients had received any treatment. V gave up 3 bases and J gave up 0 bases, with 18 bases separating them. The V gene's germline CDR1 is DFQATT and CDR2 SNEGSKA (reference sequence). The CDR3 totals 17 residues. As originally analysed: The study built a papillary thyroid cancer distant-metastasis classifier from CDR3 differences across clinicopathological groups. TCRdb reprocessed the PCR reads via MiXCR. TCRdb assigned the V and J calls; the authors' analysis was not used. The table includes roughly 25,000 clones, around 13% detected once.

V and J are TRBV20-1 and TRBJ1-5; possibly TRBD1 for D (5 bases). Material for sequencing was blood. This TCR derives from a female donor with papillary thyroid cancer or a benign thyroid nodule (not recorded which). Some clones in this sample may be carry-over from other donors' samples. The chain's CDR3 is CSASSGTAKYSNQPQHF. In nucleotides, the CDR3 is TGCAGTGCTAGCAGCGGGACGGCTAAATATAGCAATCAGCCCCAGCATTTT.